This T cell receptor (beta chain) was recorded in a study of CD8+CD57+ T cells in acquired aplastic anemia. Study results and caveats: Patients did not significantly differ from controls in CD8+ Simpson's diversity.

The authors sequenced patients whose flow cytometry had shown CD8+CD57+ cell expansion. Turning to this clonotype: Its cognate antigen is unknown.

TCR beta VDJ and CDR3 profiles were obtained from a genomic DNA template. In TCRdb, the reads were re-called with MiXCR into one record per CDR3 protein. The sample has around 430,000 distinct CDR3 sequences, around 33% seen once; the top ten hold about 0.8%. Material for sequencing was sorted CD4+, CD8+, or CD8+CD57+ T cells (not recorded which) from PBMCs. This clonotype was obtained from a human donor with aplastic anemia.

CDR3 sequence (DNA): TGTGCCAGCAGCGCGGGGGGACACATTCTGGGAGATACGCAGTATTTT. Its protein is CASSAGGHILGDTQYF. The V gene is TRBV11-1, the J gene TRBJ2-3; 8 nucleotides agree with TRBD2. The germline gives CDR1 SGHAT, CDR2 FQDESV (reference sequence). Unmatched junction bases numbered 12, after V lost 5 bases and J lost 5 bases. This CDR3 has 16 residues.